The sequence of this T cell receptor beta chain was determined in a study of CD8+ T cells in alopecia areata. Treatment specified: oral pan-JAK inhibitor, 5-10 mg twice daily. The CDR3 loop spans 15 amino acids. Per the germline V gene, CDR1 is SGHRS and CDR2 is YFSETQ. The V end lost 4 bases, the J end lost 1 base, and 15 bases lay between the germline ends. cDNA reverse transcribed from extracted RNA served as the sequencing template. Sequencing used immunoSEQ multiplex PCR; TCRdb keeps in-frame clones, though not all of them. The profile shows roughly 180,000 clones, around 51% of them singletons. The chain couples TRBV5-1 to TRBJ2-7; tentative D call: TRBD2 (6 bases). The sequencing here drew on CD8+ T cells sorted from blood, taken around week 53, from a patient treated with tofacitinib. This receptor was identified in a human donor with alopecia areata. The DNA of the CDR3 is TGCGCCAGCAGCCGAACTAGCACTCTTTCCTACGAGCAGTACTTC. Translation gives CASSRTSTLSYEQYF. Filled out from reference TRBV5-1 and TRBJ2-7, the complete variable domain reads KAGVTQTPRYLIKTRGQQVTLSCSPISGHRSVSWYQQTPGQGLQFLFEYFSETQRNKGNFPGRFSGRQFSNSRSEMNVSTLELGDSALYLCASSRTSTLSYEQYFGPGTRLTVT.